The 18 T cell receptor beta chains listed next were all sequenced from one sample in a study of cytomegalovirus exposure and HLA in healthy donors. PCR employed 60 Vbeta and 13 Jbeta primers. Data came from immunoSEQ multiplex PCR; TCRdb stores just in-frame clones and leaves some out. The sample shows about 140,000 clones, roughly 77% of them seen only once. The sequencing input was PBMCs. These receptors came from a female donor in good health and CMV-seronegative.

V is TRBV18 and J is TRBJ1-3; weak D call: TRBD1 (5 bases). Germline lookup yields CDR1 KGHSH and CDR2 LQKENI. This CDR3 region has 17 residues. The V and J ends lost 2 bases and 0 bases respectively, with 14 bases between them. The chain's CDR3 is CASSPEQTGFSGNTIYF. Here the CDR3 DNA reads TGTGCCAGCTCACCAGAACAAACAGGCTTCTCTGGAAACACCATATATTTT.

This clone was observed once. J is TRBJ1-2 and V is TRBV25-1; D remains unclear. CDR1 is MGHDK and CDR2 is SYGVNS in the germline V gene. V was clipped by 2 bases and J by 3 bases, with 7 bases between them. This CDR3 comprises 13 residues. The CDR3 DNA sequence: TGTGCCAGCAGTGAAACAGTTGACTATGGCTACACCTTC. It is translated as CASSETVDYGYTF.

The chain carries TRBV7-9 and TRBJ2-3; TRBD1 agrees at 9 bases. Trimming at V came to 4 bases and at J to 5 bases, leaving 19 bases not matched to a gene. The CDR3 loop spans 19 amino acids. Germline CDR1 SEHNR, CDR2 FQNEAQ (reference sequence). CDR3 sequence: CASSSIYSSGQGKLDTQYF. Here the CDR3 DNA reads TGTGCCAGCAGCTCAATCTACTCTTCGGGACAGGGAAAGCTAGATACGCAGTATTTT.

The V gene is TRBV29-1, the J gene TRBJ2-5, with D perhaps TRBD1 (5 bases). The CDR3 has 11 amino acids. Trimming took off 2 bases at V and 13 bases at J, with 14 bases between the two ends. Germline V lookup: CDR1 SQVTM, CDR2 ANQGSEA. This chain's CDR3 is CSVESPGRWYF. In DNA, the CDR3 is TGCAGCGTTGAATCTCCAGGGCGCTGGTACTTC.

This chain joins TRBV18 and TRBJ2-1, with 10 bases identical to TRBD1. The germline V gene encodes CDR1 KGHSH and CDR2 LQKENI. The CDR3 loop spans 18 amino acids. V gave up 5 bases and J gave up 0 bases; unmatched junction bases: 10. CDR3 in amino acids: CASSTMGQGRSSYNEQFF. In DNA form, the CDR3 reads TGTGCCAGCTCAACTATGGGACAGGGGCGTAGCTCCTACAATGAGCAGTTCTTC. Together with reference TRBV18 and TRBJ2-1, the CDR3 gives the full variable domain: NAGVMQNPRHLVRRRGQEARLRCSPMKGHSHVYWYRQLPEEGLKFMVYLQKENIIDESGMPKERFSAEFPKEGPSILRIQQVVRGDSAAYFCASSTMGQGRSSYNEQFFGPGTRLTVL.

Worth noting for this clone: Compared with germline, one end of the junction differs, possibly owing to a read error. CDR3 DNA sequence: TGTGCCAGCAACTTACGGGACAGTAGCACAGATACGCAGTATTTT. Amino acids: CASNLRDSSTDTQYF. V gene TRBV11-3 combines with J gene TRBJ2-3, with 7 bases identical to TRBD1. This CDR3 is built from 15 residues. Germline assignment: CDR1 SGHNT and CDR2 YENEEA.

This clone was observed a single time. The rearrangement joins TRBV6-5 to TRBJ1-2, with a weak D call TRBD1 (5 bases). V was clipped by 7 bases and J by 7 bases, with 10 bases between them. This CDR3 has 11 residues. The germline gives CDR1 MNHEY, CDR2 SVGAGI. For the CDR3, the DNA is TGTGCCAGCACCCAGGGTGGTGGCTACACCTTC. Its translation is CASTQGGGYTF.

This chain links TRBV28 with TRBJ1-1; TRBD1 agrees at 10 bases. With 5 bases clipped from V and 4 bases from J, the junction kept 7 bases outside the gene matches. Germline assignment: CDR1 MDHEN and CDR2 SYDVKM. The length of the CDR3 is 15 residues. CDR3 sequence reads: CASSPDRGWGTEAFF. CDR3 nucleotide sequence: TGTGCCAGCAGTCCGGACAGGGGGTGGGGCACTGAAGCTTTCTTT.

The chain employs TRBV7-8 and TRBJ2-3, with D possibly matching TRBD1 (6 bases). The CDR3 extends over 14 amino acids. Germline values: CDR1 SGHVS, CDR2 FQNEAQ. V lost 5 bases to trimming and J lost 4 bases, with 13 bases between them. The CDR3 DNA reads as TGTGCCAGCAGCGTAACAGGGTCCCCAGATACGCAGTATTTT. Encoded protein: CASSVTGSPDTQYF. The variable domain in full, with the rest retrieved from reference TRBV7-8 and TRBJ2-3, is GAGVSQSPRYKVAKRGQDVALRCDPISGHVSLFWYQQALGQGPEFLTYFQNEAQLDKSGLPSDRFFAERPEGSVSTLKIQRTQQEDSAVYLCASSVTGSPDTQYFGPGTRLTVL.

Only one count was recorded for this clone. The chain recombines TRBV4-1 with TRBJ2-7; perhaps TRBD1 as D (6 bases). CDR3 length: 13 amino acids. Looked up from germline, CDR1 is MGHRA and CDR2 is YSYEKL. V was clipped by 2 bases and J by 4 bases, with 9 bases between them. DNA of the CDR3: TGCGCCAGCAGCCAAACACAGGGTTACGAGCAGTACTTC. Protein: CASSQTQGYEQYF.

This clone was counted a single time. This chain connects TRBV19 to TRBJ2-7, with a possible D match to TRBD1 (5 bases). Trimming stripped 5 bases from V and 6 bases from J, with 23 bases between. CDR3 size: 16 residues. Germline CDR1 is LNHDA and CDR2 is SQIVND (reference sequence). The CDR3 bases are TGTGCCAGTAGTCCCCTCCATTCCGAGGCAGGGTCCGAGCAGTACTTC. Its translation is CASSPLHSEAGSEQYF.

This chain uses TRBV7-9 with TRBJ2-7; D is perhaps TRBD2 (6 bases). V lost 7 bases, J lost 4 bases, and 20 bases lay in between. The CDR3 is made up of 15 amino acids. Germline V gives CDR1 SEHNR, CDR2 FQNEAQ (reference sequence). CDR3 sequence reads: CASTTGGTVLYEQYF. In DNA, the CDR3 is TGTGCCAGCACCACCGGCGGGACGGTCCTTTACGAGCAGTACTTC.

The chain employs TRBV29-1 and TRBJ1-3; D unclear. This CDR3 is 14 amino acids long. V dropped 4 bases and J dropped 0 bases, with 10 bases sitting between them. Germline CDR1 is SQVTM and CDR2 is ANQGSEA. The CDR3 DNA follows: TGCAGCGTTGTTCCGGGAGGCTCTGGAAACACCATATATTTT. This codes for CSVVPGGSGNTIYF.

This chain links TRBV7-8 with TRBJ2-1, with TRBD2 matching over 9 bases. This CDR3 contains 15 residues. The junction had 6 bases not matched to a gene; V was cut back by 5 bases and J by 4 bases. CDR1 and CDR2 (germline): SGHVS, FQNEAQ. Here the CDR3 reads CASSPYSGSYNEQFF. The CDR3 DNA follows: TGTGCCAGCAGCCCTTATAGCGGGAGTTACAATGAGCAGTTCTTC.

The rearrangement uses TRBV28 and TRBJ1-5, with 7 nucleotides matching TRBD1. The CDR3 extends over 18 amino acids. V shed 5 bases and J 7 bases; nucleotides not matched to a gene: 20. CDR1 and CDR2 from the germline V gene are MDHEN and SYDVKM. As DNA, the CDR3 is TGTGCCAGCAGTCCACAAAGGGGGCTCGGGATGATTAGACAGCCCCAGCATTTT. Its protein is CASSPQRGLGMIRQPQHF.

The chain carries TRBV5-1 and TRBJ2-3; 9 positions agree with TRBD2. V lost 0 bases and J lost 4; bases outside the gene matches: 12. Per the germline V gene, CDR1 is SGHRS and CDR2 is YFSETQ. The CDR3 extends over 18 amino acids. CDR3 residues: CASSLGLGSGSNSDTQYF. The CDR3, as DNA: TGCGCCAGCAGCTTGGGTTTAGGTAGCGGGAGCAACTCAGATACGCAGTATTTT.

V gene TRBV5-1 combines with J gene TRBJ2-5; TRBD2 aligns across 7 bases. Losses at the gene ends were 7 bases for V and 1 base for J; bases not matched to a gene: 4. Germline V CDR1 and CDR2: SGHRS, YFSETQ. The CDR3 has 13 residues. CDR3: CASGRDFQETQYF. The CDR3 nucleotides read TGCGCCAGCGGGAGGGACTTCCAAGAGACCCAGTACTTC.

V usage is TRBV7-9 and J usage is TRBJ1-1; no firm D call. The CDR3 loop spans 13 amino acids. The germline gives CDR1 SEHNR, CDR2 FQNEAQ (reference sequence). The V end lost 2 bases, the J end lost 4 bases, and 8 bases lay between the germline ends. CDR3: CASSLTAATEAFF. The CDR3 nucleotides are TGTGCCAGCAGCTTAACAGCCGCCACTGAAGCTTTCTTT.